A selection of T cell receptor beta chains follows, all from one sample in a study of OX40 agonist ivuxolimab in advanced cancers. Profiling relied on immunoSEQ multiplex PCR, and the TCRdb table lists in-frame clones only, not all of them. The sample holds some 73,000 clones; 80% to 90% are singletons and the top ten take about 0.7%. The sequences come from CD4+ or CD8+ T cells sorted from blood, collected in a trial of the OX40 agonist ivuxolimab. All receptors derive from an adult with an advanced solid tumor such as melanoma, head and neck, liver or kidney cancer. The CDR3 runs from the conserved cysteine through the conserved F or W. Each record gives: D gene, J gene, clone size, V gene, CDR3 protein. D genes are given only for firm matches. Clone size is stated in some rows and not others, as once, few, many or a class when expanded.

.,TRBJ1-1,.,TRBV14,CASSRRTSNTEAFF
.,TRBJ2-3,.,TRBV6-6,CASSYSVTDTQYF
TRBD1,TRBJ1-2,.,TRBV7-2,CASSSMALRTGGHGYTF
.,TRBJ1-5,.,TRBV12-5,CASGLGSGQPQHF
.,TRBJ2-2,.,TRBV5-8,CASSPGRIRTGELFF
.,TRBJ1-1,.,TRBV9,CASSAQGSPEAFF
TRBD1,TRBJ1-1,.,TRBV11-2,CASSLTGGEAFF
.,TRBJ1-1,.,TRBV5-1,CASSLEGVSTNTEAFF
.,TRBJ1-2,once,TRBV28,CASSLQTNYGYTF
.,TRBJ2-7,.,TRBV5-1,CASSLTATEQYF
.,TRBJ1-5,few,TRBV6-6,CASLRTGNQPQHF
.,TRBJ2-3,.,TRBV5-5,CASSLDPAGTDTQYF
TRBD1,TRBJ1-4,.,TRBV5-6,CASSPGQGRNEKLFF
.,TRBJ1-3,.,TRBV6-5,CASSRGQRSGNTIYF
.,TRBJ1-5,.,TRBV28,CASSLGRAQHF
TRBD1,TRBJ2-2,.,TRBV10-1,CASSSHPGTGGRGAGELFF
.,TRBJ1-1,.,TRBV27,CASNGRDTEAFF
.,TRBJ2-7,few,TRBV30,CAWTPAGAHYEQYF
.,TRBJ1-2,.,TRBV7-2,CASSLARTGWFGYTF
TRBD1,TRBJ2-7,.,TRBV6-1,CASSPQGARHYEQYF
.,TRBJ2-6,.,TRBV7-2,CASSLGGSGANVLTF
TRBD1,TRBJ1-1,.,TRBV6-1,CASSSLQGTEAFF
.,TRBJ1-2,.,TRBV5-4,CASLTRGLNYGYTF
.,TRBJ1-5,.,TRBV30,CAWSVMTGLNQPQHF
TRBD1,TRBJ1-3,.,TRBV18,CASSPPTGVGNTIYF
.,TRBJ2-3,.,TRBV11-3,CASSSHTDTQYF
TRBD1,TRBJ1-5,.,TRBV10-3,CAISRGGDSNQPQHF
.,TRBJ1-5,.,TRBV4-3,CASSQEAWQPQHF
.,TRBJ2-2,once,TRBV7-6,CASSLVPGNTGELFF
TRBD1,TRBJ2-7,.,TRBV2,CASSVRDSAYEQYF
TRBD1,TRBJ1-1,.,TRBV9,CASSPYFRGQGNTEAFF
.,TRBJ1-6,.,TRBV30,CAWRDTGIVTPLHF
.,TRBJ1-2,.,TRBV6-5,CASSKNLLNYGYTF
TRBD1,TRBJ2-1,.,TRBV4-1,CASSQGPGTGNYNEQFF
.,TRBJ1-2,.,TRBV4-1,CASSQDSRVVYGYTF